Listed below are T cell receptor beta chains from one sample, sequenced in a study of cytomegalovirus exposure and HLA in healthy donors. Sequencing was performed with immunoSEQ multiplex PCR; in TCRdb, only in-frame clones are kept and a portion is missing. The profile shows some 120,000 clones, about 80% of them singletons. The specimen sequenced was PBMCs. The receptors shown here come from a man aged 30-40 years in good health and CMV-seropositive. CDR3s include the opening cysteine and the closing phenylalanine or tryptophan. The D gene is left open where the match is weak. Rows may omit the clone size; those that give it use once, few, many or a size class.

cdr3_aa,cdr3_nt,d_call,clone_size,j_call,v_call,cdr3_length
CASSSPGTSGSLQGTQYF,TGTGCCAGCAGCTCCCCCGGTACTAGCGGGAGCTTGCAAGGGACCCAGTACTTC,TRBD2,few,TRBJ2-5,TRBV2,18
CASRSASADQPQHF,TGTGCCAGCAGGAGCGCGTCGGCAGATCAGCCCCAGCATTTT,.,.,TRBJ1-5,TRBV5-8,14
CASSLVARGEQYF,TGTGCCAGCAGCTTGGTTGCCCGGGGCGAGCAGTACTTC,.,.,TRBJ2-7,TRBV5-5,13
CAWSVPNGNTEAFF,TGTGCCTGGAGTGTTCCTAATGGGAACACTGAAGCTTTCTTT,.,.,TRBJ1-1,TRBV30,14
CASSSYRGHGYTF,TGTGCCAGCAGCTCTTACAGGGGGCATGGCTACACCTTC,TRBD1,once,TRBJ1-2,TRBV11-2,13
CATSGRRGLDGYTF,TGTGCCACCAGCGGCAGGAGAGGGCTCGATGGCTACACCTTC,.,.,TRBJ1-2,TRBV15,14
CASSQANYGYTF,TGTGCCAGCAGTCAGGCAAACTATGGCTACACCTTC,.,.,TRBJ1-2,TRBV5-6,12
CASRFTPGDSYEQYF,TGTGCCAGCAGATTTACACCGGGAGATTCCTACGAGCAGTACTTC,.,.,TRBJ2-7,TRBV7-8,15
CASSLGAGGRGNQPQHF,TGTGCCAGCAGCTTAGGGGCGGGGGGCAGGGGCAATCAGCCCCAGCATTTT,.,.,TRBJ1-5,TRBV7-9,17
CASGLSTTGVPNTEAFF,TGTGCTAGTGGTTTGTCAACGACAGGGGTCCCGAACACTGAAGCTTTCTTT,TRBD1,.,TRBJ1-1,TRBV12-5,17